The entry that follows covers one T cell receptor (beta chain) sequence. Its antigen is as yet unknown. The CDR3 has 15 amino acids. V dropped 2 bases and J dropped 6 bases, with 14 bases sitting between them. The sample belongs to a study of CD8 T cells in ankylosing spondylitis. Quantitative 5'-RACE with molecular barcodes generated TCR beta libraries. One entry per CDR3 protein, called by TCRdb with MiXCR from the 5' RACE reads. Here the sample spans approximately 540,000 distinct CDR3 sequences, about 13% being singletons. Study findings and constraints: Ankylosing spondylitis blood seemed to carry a telltale TCR beta motif made of under ten highly homologous variants.

The V and J genes are TRBV12-3 or TRBV12-4 and TRBJ1-3; D is possibly TRBD1 (6 bases). Sequenced: blood, either unsorted or a sorted T cell fraction (not recorded which). The TCR originated in a male donor with ankylosing spondylitis. The CDR3 protein is CASSLPSQGKNTIYF. As DNA, the CDR3 is TGTGCCAGCAGTTTACCGTCACAGGGCAAAAACACCATATATTTT.